This TCR beta chain was sequenced for a study of blood T cell repertoires in COVID-19. As originally analysed: For nucleated cells, counts were estimated from reference gene primer amplification. The repertoire was sequenced with immunoSEQ multiplex PCR; TCRdb's copy has only in-frame clones and lacks some. The V and J calls and clone size are taken from that table; D and trimming were inferred from the DNA. The table shows roughly 230,000 clones, with approximately 81% occurring only once. This CDR3 has 16 amino acids. This TCR came from a woman older than 75 with acute or convalescent COVID-19. The material sequenced was peripheral blood. The chain couples TRBV21-1 to TRBJ2-7; TRBD2, the D gene given by the table, was not confirmed from the DNA. TRBV21-1 is deemed a pseudogene. In DNA, the CDR3 is TGTGCCAGCAGCAAAATCGTAGCGGGAGGGTACTACGAGCAGTACTTC. Residues: CASSKIVAGGYYEQYF.